This T cell receptor (beta chain) was sequenced for a study of blood T cell repertoires in COVID-19. Looking at the study overall: Donors in the United States, Italy and Spain gave samples during acute or convalescent COVID-19. Nucleic acid was either cDNA or gDNA, and it came from T cells, B-cell-depleted T cells, or PBMCs.

The CDR3 length is 15 residues. The V and J ends lost 4 bases and 2 bases, in that order; junction bases with no gene match: 6. Germline CDR1 is SGHRS and CDR2 is YFSETQ. Authors' analysis steps: Estimation of nucleated cell counts was performed using reference gene primer amplification. Assay used: immunoSEQ multiplex PCR; TCRdb lists only in-frame clones, some missing. V, J and clone size are taken as reported in that table, and D and trimming were inferred from the DNA itself. Of about 300,000 clones listed, 88% are singletons. The sequenced sample was peripheral blood. The chain carries TRBV5-1 and TRBJ2-1, with 7 bases fitting TRBD1. This receptor was obtained from a man younger than 30 with active or convalescent COVID-19. In DNA, the CDR3 is TGCGCCAGCAGCATGGGGACAGTAGCCTACAATGAGCAGTTCTTC. It is translated as CASSMGTVAYNEQFF.